The present TCR beta chain was sequenced within a study of CD8+CD57+ T cells in acquired aplastic anemia (dated by TCRdb to 2017 to 2018). A note on the overall study: A mean of about 3.2 ug of DNA, ranging from roughly 0.2 to 27.4 ug, was extracted from sorted CD4+ and CD8+ cells. Healthy donor samples averaged about 9.9 million reads for CD4+ and 11 million to 14 million for CD8+ cells. What the authors observed across the whole study: No significant difference in CD8+ Simpson's diversity was found between patients and healthy controls (P=0.060). Although roughly 30 CD8+ CDR3 sequences were shared by patients and controls, these sequences appeared highly expressed in patients and within the immunodominant clones of patients.

The study deep-sequenced TCR repertoires of sorted CD4+ and CD8+ blood T cells from severe aplastic anemia patients and healthy subjects. Ficoll-Paque density gradient centrifugation was used to isolate peripheral blood mononuclear cells. Before DNA extraction, CD4+ and CD8+ T cells were sorted with FACS or magnetic beads. For this clonotype: Its cognate antigen has yet to be identified. It has no much larger one-base neighbor in the sample; base qualities were not kept.

TCR beta VDJ combination and CDR3 sequence profiling used genomic DNA as the template. An Illumina HiSeq 2000 was used for TCR repertoire sequencing. Processing in the source paper ran as follows. Repertoire assessment relied on Simpson's diversity index, CDR3 size and DJ length profiles, and TRBV/TRBJ rearrangement plots. The immunodominant clone was defined as the most abundant DNA sequence in deep sequencing data. CDR3 amino acid sequences were checked for sharing between subjects and were compared against published repertoires and the VDJdb database. The public reads were quality trimmed at Q25 with fastp and then assembled into clones with MiXCR by TCRdb, keeping productive beta chains. Duplicate CDR3 protein sequences are folded into a single record with the most common DNA and genes. The V and J calls were determined by TCRdb, not by the authors. Present in this sample are about 210,000 distinct CDR3 sequences, roughly 57% of which were seen just once. The ten biggest clones cover around 32% of the sample.

Cut back by 4 bases and 8 bases, the V and J ends lie 9 bases apart. The CDR3 runs 11 amino acids, cysteine and phenylalanine included. CDR3 DNA is the only sequence kept; it has 33 bases, read in frame from the first base. The germline V gene gives CDR1 as SGHDT and CDR2 as YYEEEE. The clonotype originates from a human donor in good health. This sequence uses TRBV5-6 and TRBJ1-1, and perhaps TRBD1 as D gene, on 5 matching bases. Specimen: sorted CD4+, CD8+, or CD8+CD57+ T cells (not recorded which) from PBMCs. The CDR3 protein is CASSVGGEAFF. The DNA reads TGTGCCAGCAGCGTCGGGGGGGAAGCTTTCTTT.